A single sample is the source of the 24 T cell receptor beta chains below, sequenced in a study of post-analysis software for immune sequencing data. Study outcomes and limitations: Compared with controls, patients had more of roughly five TRBV segments, including TRBV5-6, TRBV5-1 and TRBV20-1.

The library was made from cDNA and included unique molecular identifiers. TCRdb redid the calling of the PCR reads with MiXCR, one entry per CDR3 protein. The data show 650,000 to 850,000 distinct CDR3 sequences, with 40% to 55% seen just once and approximately 5% held by the top ten. Their cognate antigens are unknown. The sequenced material came from blood. The receptors come from a girl aged 5 to 17 with multiple sclerosis.

This clonotype was counted a few times. The V call is TRBV5-1, the J call TRBJ2-5; D call uncertain. Germline V gene data show CDR1 as SGHRS and CDR2 as YFSETQ. The ends were cut back, 3 bases at V and 4 bases at J, with 13 bases in the middle. The CDR3 is 14 amino acids. CDR3 sequence: CASSYVPGRETQYF. In nucleotides, the CDR3 is TGCGCCAGCAGCTACGTCCCGGGTAGAGAGACCCAGTACTTC.

This clonotype was seen more than once but under ten times. The chain is built from TRBV20-1 and TRBJ2-1; 8 bases agree with TRBD2. The J segment lost 9 bases and the V segment lost 6 bases, leaving 13 bases of the junction unmatched. Germline V CDR1 and CDR2: DFQATT, SNEGSKA (reference sequence). The CDR3 is 14 amino acids. The CDR3, as DNA: TGCAGTGCCCCTACTAGCGGAGACGCCGCTGAGCAGTTCTTC. Translating it yields CSAPTSGDAAEQFF.

The V call is TRBV4-1, the J call TRBJ2-5, with a tentative D call TRBD1 (5 bases). Trimming shortened V by 0 bases and J by 11 bases, and 22 bases separated the two germline ends. The germline V gene encodes CDR1 MGHRA and CDR2 YSYEKL. This CDR3 has 16 amino acids. CDR3 region: CASSQDGSVRAYKQYF. The CDR3, as DNA: TGCGCCAGCAGCCAAGATGGAAGCGTCAGGGCCTACAAGCAGTACTTC.

The V gene is TRBV20-1, the J gene TRBJ1-1; tentatively, D is TRBD1 (5 bases). The CDR3 spans 10 residues. Germline V gives CDR1 DFQATT, CDR2 SNEGSKA (reference sequence). The CDR3 spells CGAFATEAFF. In DNA, the CDR3 is TGCGGGGCCTTCGCGACTGAAGCTTTCTTT.

The V call is TRBV5-5, the J call TRBJ2-7, with 8 positions matching TRBD1. This CDR3 contains 15 residues. CDR1 is SGHKS and CDR2 is YYEKEE in the germline V gene (reference sequence). The V and J ends lost 4 bases and 0 bases, in that order; junction bases with no gene match: 6. This chain's CDR3 is CASSIGQGISYEQYF. CDR3 bases: TGTGCCAGCAGCATCGGACAGGGTATCTCCTACGAGCAGTACTTC.

The chain has TRBV20-1 and TRBJ1-2; 9 bases match TRBD1. Germline V lookup: CDR1 DFQATT, CDR2 SNEGSKA (reference sequence). The CDR3 consists of 13 residues. V shed 6 bases, J shed 8 bases, and the junction held 10 bases outside the gene matches. CDR3 sequence reads: CSAGGQGYGGYTF. CDR3 nucleotide sequence: TGCAGTGCCGGTGGACAGGGGTATGGAGGCTACACCTTC.

For the CDR3, the DNA is TGTGCCAGCAGTCCAACAGGGAGGGGACAGGGTGAGCAGTTCTTC. It is translated as CASSPTGRGQGEQFF. The V gene is TRBV12-3 or TRBV12-4, the J gene TRBJ2-1; 9 bases line up with TRBD1. The J segment lost 9 bases and the V segment lost 5 bases, leaving 11 bases of the junction unmatched. The CDR3 loop spans 15 amino acids.

This chain links TRBV20-1 with TRBJ1-4, with 7 bases matching TRBD1. The V segment lost 3 bases and the J segment 4 bases; nucleotides outside the gene matches: 2. Germline CDR1 is DFQATT and CDR2 is SNEGSKA (reference sequence). The CDR3 totals 13 residues. CDR3 bases: TGCAGTGCTAGGACAGGGATTAATGAAAAACTGTTTTTT. This translates into CSARTGINEKLFF.

The chain has TRBV9 and TRBJ2-1; 9 bases match TRBD1. CDR3 length: 18 amino acids. V lost 4 bases and J lost 1; bases outside the gene matches: 12. Looked up from germline, CDR1 is SGDLS and CDR2 is YYNGEE. The CDR3 DNA follows: TGTGCCAGCAGCCTAGGATCACCCGACAGGGGGTCCTACAATGAGCAGTTCTTC. Its protein is CASSLGSPDRGSYNEQFF.

V gene TRBV12-3 or TRBV12-4 combines with J gene TRBJ1-2, with unresolved D. V lost 6 bases and J 4 bases, leaving 9 bases between the germline ends. This CDR3 is built from 12 residues. The chain's CDR3 is CASSQPPYGYTF. The CDR3 DNA sequence: TGTGCCAGCAGCCAACCGCCCTATGGCTACACCTTC.

The V gene is TRBV6-1, the J gene TRBJ2-1, with 10 bases lining up with TRBD2. This CDR3 spans 15 amino acids. J gave up 6 bases and V 5 bases, and 7 bases lay outside the gene matches. Germline loops: CDR1 MNHNS, CDR2 SASEGT. CDR3 protein: CASSKLAGTSNEQFF. The CDR3 coding sequence is TGTGCCAGCAGTAAACTAGCGGGGACTTCCAATGAGCAGTTCTTC.

The chain combines TRBV4-1 with TRBJ1-6; no clear D. This CDR3 region has 15 residues. V was shortened by 2 bases and J by 7 bases, with 12 bases between the two germline ends. Germline V gene data show CDR1 as MGHRA and CDR2 as YSYEKL. The chain's CDR3 is CASSQQTGGNSPLHF. DNA of the CDR3: TGCGCCAGCAGCCAACAGACCGGAGGGAATTCACCCCTCCACTTT.

V and J are TRBV5-1 and TRBJ2-7; 8 bases agree with TRBD1. Losses at the gene ends were 1 base for V and 2 bases for J; bases not matched to a gene: 11. Looked up from germline, CDR1 is SGHRS and CDR2 is YFSETQ. CDR3 length: 17 amino acids. The CDR3 DNA reads TGCGCCAGCAGCTTGTCGAGGGGCAGGGGGCTCCCCTACGAGCAGTACTTC. It codes for CASSLSRGRGLPYEQYF. Full variable domain (outside the CDR3, taken from reference TRBV5-1 and TRBJ2-7): KAGVTQTPRYLIKTRGQQVTLSCSPISGHRSVSWYQQTPGQGLQFLFEYFSETQRNKGNFPGRFSGRQFSNSRSEMNVSTLELGDSALYLCASSLSRGRGLPYEQYFGPGTRLTVT.

V usage is TRBV6-5 and J usage is TRBJ1-1; 7 bases fit TRBD1. This CDR3 region has 13 residues. Looked up from germline, CDR1 is MNHEY and CDR2 is SVGAGI. The V and J ends lost 5 bases and 6 bases, in that order; junction bases with no gene match: 6. The CDR3 sequence: CASSPLTGAEAFF. CDR3 DNA: TGTGCCAGCAGTCCCCTCACAGGGGCTGAAGCTTTCTTT.

This clonotype was seen a handful of times. The V and J genes are TRBV7-9 and TRBJ1-2; D is perhaps TRBD1 (6 bases). Trimming removed 0 bases from V and 3 bases from J, with 14 bases in between. CDR3 length equals 16 residues. CDR1 is SEHNR, CDR2 FQNEAQ, per germline (reference sequence). The CDR3 protein is CASSLAANRDDYGYTF. CDR3 sequence (DNA): TGTGCCAGCAGCTTAGCCGCAAACAGGGACGACTATGGCTACACCTTC.

Only a few counts were recorded for this clonotype. This chain joins TRBV7-2 and TRBJ2-7; D is possibly TRBD2 (5 bases). Trimming took off 5 bases at V and 0 bases at J, with 11 bases between the two ends. The CDR3 has 14 residues. Germline V gene data show CDR1 as SGHTA and CDR2 as FQGNSA. The CDR3 reads CASSPTRGSYEQYF. CDR3 in DNA: TGTGCCAGCAGCCCTACTAGAGGCTCCTACGAGCAGTACTTC.

The chain combines TRBV7-8 with TRBJ1-6; D gene uncertain. Per the germline V gene, CDR1 is SGHVS and CDR2 is FQNEAQ. V was shortened by 5 bases and J by 0 bases, with 11 bases between the two germline ends. CDR3 size: 16 residues. DNA of the CDR3: TGTGCCAGCAGCCCCCTTCGGAGCTCCTATAATTCACCCCTCCACTTT. Amino acids: CASSPLRSSYNSPLHF.

The V and J genes are TRBV27 and TRBJ2-7; D is unclear. CDR1 and CDR2 (germline): MNHEY, SMNVEV (reference sequence). The CDR3 consists of 19 residues. Trimming took 2 bases from V and 2 from J, leaving 25 bases between them. In DNA form, the CDR3 reads TGTGCCAGCAGTTTACTCCCCCCGGGTAAAGCGCACGGCCCCTACGAGCAGTACTTC. As protein: CASSLLPPGKAHGPYEQYF.

The chain uses TRBV7-3 and TRBJ2-7; TRBD2 might be the D (5 bases). Judging by the DNA end, TRBJ2-5 fits better; the J call may be wrong. Germline CDR1 and CDR2: SGHTA and FQGTGA. CDR3 size: 16 residues. CDR3 nucleotide sequence: TGTGCCAGCAGCTTTGCTTTGAGAGCGGAGCAAGAGACCCAGTACTTC. Protein: CASSFALRAEQETQYF.

Here the CDR3 DNA reads TGCAGCGCTACAGGGTACGACGAAAAACTGTTTTTT. Protein product: CSATGYDEKLFF. J is TRBJ1-4 and V is TRBV29-1; possibly TRBD1 for D (6 bases). The CDR3 length is 12 residues. The V and J ends lost 7 bases and 8 bases respectively, with 14 bases between them. Germline assignment: CDR1 SQVTM and CDR2 ANQGSEA. Using reference TRBV29-1 and TRBJ1-4 for the parts outside the CDR3, the full variable domain is SAVISQKPSRDICQRGTSLTIQCQVDSQVTMMFWYRQQPGQSLTLIATANQGSEATYESGFVIDKFPISRPNLTFSTLTVSNMSPEDSSIYLCSATGYDEKLFFGSGTQLSVL.

The chain joins TRBV14 to TRBJ2-3; no firm D call. The ends were cut back, 0 bases at V and 6 bases at J, with 7 bases in the middle. The CDR3 consists of 13 residues. From germline, CDR1 is SGHDN and CDR2 FVKESK. CDR3 bases: TGTGCCAGCAGCCAAGACTATTGGGATACGCAGTATTTT. This codes for CASSQDYWDTQYF.

The J gene is TRBJ2-2, the V gene TRBV2; weak D call: TRBD2 (5 bases). The CDR3 contains 15 residues. Trimming pared 10 bases from V and 2 bases from J, leaving 17 bases between. Looked up from germline, CDR1 is SNHLY and CDR2 is FYNNEI. This chain's CDR3 is CAISTAGTNTGELFF. Here the CDR3 DNA reads TGTGCCATTAGCACGGCGGGTACCAACACCGGGGAGCTGTTTTTT. Drawing the rest from reference TRBV2 and TRBJ2-2, the complete variable domain is EPEVTQTPSHQVTQMGQEVILRCVPISNHLYFYWYRQILGQKVEFLVSFYNNEISEKSEIFDDQFSVERPDGSNFTLKIRSTKLEDSAMYFCAISTAGTNTGELFFGEGSRLTVL.

This chain joins TRBV28 and TRBJ2-1, with D possibly TRBD1 on 6 matching bases. Germline CDR1 MDHEN, CDR2 SYDVKM. The CDR3 spans 19 residues. Trimming removed 6 bases at V and 4 bases at J, with 28 bases between. In DNA, the CDR3 is TGTGCCAGCAGCAATCGGGACACTTGGACGGGCGGCTCTTACAATGAGCAGTTCTTC. Amino acid sequence: CASSNRDTWTGGSYNEQFF.

Regarding this clonotype: A read error may produce the germline difference seen at one junction end. This chain joins TRBV6-6 and TRBJ1-1, with D possibly TRBD1 on 5 matching bases. The CDR3 is 14 amino acids. In germline, CDR1 is MNHNY, CDR2 SVGAGI (reference sequence). CDR3 region: CAGSASGSGGEAFF. The CDR3 DNA reads as TGTGCCGGCAGTGCCTCTGGATCGGGGGGTGAAGCTTTCTTT.